These T cell receptor beta chains were read from a single sample in a study of blood T cell repertoires in COVID-19. Libraries were prepared by immunoSEQ multiplex PCR; TCRdb keeps only in-frame clonotypes and omits some of them. The table lists some 330,000 clones, under 90% of them singletons. The sample taken for sequencing was peripheral blood. Receptor source: a woman aged 25 to 39 with COVID-19, enrolled during active disease. Both conserved end residues are part of each CDR3. D genes are given only for firm matches. Some rows mark clone size as missing; the rest say once, few, many or name a class of expanded clone.

TRBV20-1	TRBJ1-2	NA	NA	TGCAGTGCCGATCCCGAGTTACACACCTTC	CSADPELHTF
TRBV7-2	TRBJ2-5	NA	TRBD2	TGTGCCAGCAGCCCCTTGCGGGGGGCAGAAGAGACCCAGTACTTC	CASSPLRGAEETQYF
TRBV19	TRBJ1-1	NA	NA	TGTGCCAGTCGCGCATACAGGGACACTGAAGCTTTCTTT	CASRAYRDTEAFF
TRBV7-2	TRBJ1-6	once	NA	TGTGCCAGCAGCATAAACAGTGGCTCACCCCTCCACTTT	CASSINSGSPLHF
TRBV2	TRBJ2-3	NA	NA	TGTGCCAGCAAAAGTTTCGCCGGGGGCACAGATACGCAGTATTTT	CASKSFAGGTDTQYF
TRBV24-1	TRBJ1-5	NA	NA	TGTGCCACCAGTTTAGGCAATCAGCCCCAGCATTTT	CATSLGNQPQHF
TRBV7-8	TRBJ1-3	once	NA	TGTGCCAGCAGCTTAGAGAAAGACAGGATAAATGGAAACACCATATATTTT	CASSLEKDRINGNTIYF
TRBV3-1/TRBV3-2	TRBJ2-5	NA	NA	TGTGCCAGCCTTCCACGGGGTCGAGAGACCCAGTACTTC	CASLPRGRETQYF
TRBV7-9	TRBJ1-5	NA	NA	TGTGCCAGCAGCCCCAATCCCAATCAGCCCCAGCATTTT	CASSPNPNQPQHF
TRBV6-5	TRBJ2-6	once	NA	TGTGCCAGCAGTTCCGGGTCCTCTGGGGCCAACGTCCTGACTTTC	CASSSGSSGANVLTF
TRBV27	TRBJ1-2	NA	NA	TGTGCCAGCAGAGCACCCGGGGGGTATGGCTACACCTTC	CASRAPGGYGYTF
TRBV7-2	TRBJ2-2	NA	NA	TGTGCCAGCAGCTTGGGACAAAACACCGGGGAGCTGTTTTTT	CASSLGQNTGELFF
TRBV4-1	TRBJ2-7	NA	TRBD2	TGCGCCAGCAGCCAGGGGACTAGCTTGGAGCAGTACTTC	CASSQGTSLEQYF
TRBV5-1	TRBJ2-5	NA	TRBD1	TGCGCCAGCAGCTTAAGGAGGGGACAGGGAGAGACCCAGTACTTC	CASSLRRGQGETQYF
TRBV27	TRBJ2-7	NA	TRBD1	TGTGCCAGCAGTTTATCACAGGGGCTTAGTTTGAACGAGCAGTACTTC	CASSLSQGLSLNEQYF
TRBV5-1	TRBJ1-5	few	NA	TGCGCCAGCAGCTTGGGGCCGAATCAGCCCCAGCATTTT	CASSLGPNQPQHF
TRBV5-5	TRBJ2-5	NA	NA	TGTGCCAGCAGCTTGGCCGGGGGTGGGGAGACCCAGTACTTC	CASSLAGGGETQYF
TRBV12-5	TRBJ1-2	NA	TRBD1	TGTGCTAGTGGTTTGGTAGAGGGGGCAAATGGCTACACCTTC	CASGLVEGANGYTF
TRBV7-3	TRBJ1-2	NA	NA	TGTGCCAGCAGCTTATATGTTAAGCATGGCTACACCTTC	CASSLYVKHGYTF
TRBV3-1/TRBV3-2	TRBJ1-1	NA	NA	TGTGCCAGCAGCCAAGATAAAATGAGGAGCACTGAAGCTTTCTTT	CASSQDKMRSTEAFF
TRBV2	TRBJ2-2	NA	NA	TGTGCCAGCAGTTACAGGACGGAGAACGGGGAGCTGTTTTTT	CASSYRTENGELFF
TRBV5-5	TRBJ1-4	NA	NA	TGTGCCAGCAGCTTGGCTCGGCAGGGGATAGCCGCAACTAATGAAAAACTGTTTTTT	CASSLARQGIAATNEKLFF
TRBV7-8	TRBJ1-1	NA	NA	TGTGCCAGCAGCTTAGGGCCAACCAGTGAAGCTTTCTTT	CASSLGPTSEAFF
TRBV24-1	TRBJ2-1	once	NA	TGTGCCACCAGTTGGCCGAGCGGTGAGCAGTTCTTC	CATSWPSGEQFF
TRBV6-6	TRBJ1-1	NA	TRBD1	TGTGCCAGCAGTTACGGGACAGGGGAAGCTTTCTTT	CASSYGTGEAFF
TRBV29-1	TRBJ2-3	NA	NA	TGCAGCGTTGAAGGGGTAGCACCAGATACGCAGTATTTT	CSVEGVAPDTQYF
TRBV30	TRBJ1-2	NA	NA	TGTGCCTGGAGCGACTCGACAGCCTCCTATGGCTACACCTTC	CAWSDSTASYGYTF
TRBV6-5	TRBJ2-5	NA	TRBD1	TGTGCCAGCAGTCTCGGGACAGGGGGCGTTCCGCACTTC	CASSLGTGGVPHF
TRBV12-3/TRBV12-4	TRBJ2-1	NA	NA	TGTGCCAGCAGTCCGGACAGAAAGCAGTTCTTC	CASSPDRKQFF
TRBV6-5	TRBJ1-3	once	NA	TGTGCCAGCAGCCCCTATACAGGGATAGGAAACACCATATATTTT	CASSPYTGIGNTIYF
TRBV5-1	TRBJ2-1	NA	NA	TGCGCCAGCAGCTTCCGCGGGGCGGACTCCTACAATGAGCAGTTCTTC	CASSFRGADSYNEQFF
TRBV7-3	TRBJ1-1	NA	NA	TGTGCCAGCAGCTTAAGGGGAAGGGGTAGTACTGAAGCTTTCTTT	CASSLRGRGSTEAFF
TRBV4-2	TRBJ1-2	NA	NA	TGTGCCAGCAGCCAAGAACTGTATGGCTACACCTTC	CASSQELYGYTF
TRBV7-2	TRBJ2-2	NA	TRBD2	TGTGCCAGCAGCATAACTAGCGGGGGATATCGCGGGGAGCTGTTTTTT	CASSITSGGYRGELFF
TRBV15	TRBJ1-1	NA	TRBD1	TGTGCCACCAGCAGAGATTTAAGGACAGGGCTGAACACTGAAGCTTTCTTT	CATSRDLRTGLNTEAFF
TRBV5-1	TRBJ2-2	NA	NA	TGCGCCAGCAGGACAGGGAACACCGGGGAGCTGTTTTTT	CASRTGNTGELFF
TRBV20-1	TRBJ1-1	NA	NA	TGCAGTGCTAGCCTCCTGGAAGCTTTCTTT	CSASLLEAFF
TRBV12-3/TRBV12-4	TRBJ2-6	NA	NA	TGTGCCAGCAGGCGTTCTGGGGCCAACGTCCTGACTTTC	CASRRSGANVLTF
TRBV12-3/TRBV12-4	TRBJ1-5	NA	TRBD1	TGTGCCAGCAGTCTAAGACAGGGAACGGCCCAGCATTTT	CASSLRQGTAQHF
TRBV4-2	TRBJ1-2	few	NA	TGTGCCAGCAGCCTGGTGGAGAGTGACTATGGCTACACCTTC	CASSLVESDYGYTF
TRBV28	TRBJ2-2	NA	TRBD2	TGTGCCAGCAGTTTTGGGACTAGCGTCCCCGGGGAGCTGTTTTTT	CASSFGTSVPGELFF
TRBV6-5	TRBJ2-3	NA	TRBD1	TGTGCCAGCAGCCGGGGACAGGGTGGGACAGATACGCAGTATTTT	CASSRGQGGTDTQYF
TRBV10-3	TRBJ2-2	NA	NA	TGTGCCATCAGTGAGGGGGCTGGCACCGGGGAGCTGTTTTTT	CAISEGAGTGELFF
TRBV12-3/TRBV12-4	TRBJ1-4	NA	NA	TGTGCCAGCAGCCCGTCCGTTGAAAAACTGTTTTTT	CASSPSVEKLFF
TRBV19	TRBJ1-4	NA	NA	TGTGCCAGTAGTATGGGGGGGAAAGAAAAACTGTTTTTT	CASSMGGKEKLFF
TRBV7-2	TRBJ1-1	many	NA	TGTGCCAGCAGCTACACAGGGAGCCCCGGAGCTTTCTTT	CASSYTGSPGAFF
TRBV9	TRBJ2-2	NA	NA	TGTGCCAGCAGTCAATGGCCCGGGGAGCTGTTTTTT	CASSQWPGELFF
TRBV5-4	TRBJ2-5	NA	TRBD2	TGTGCCAGCAGCCCCACTAGCGGGGGGAGCAAGACCCAGTACTTC	CASSPTSGGSKTQYF
TRBV7-8	TRBJ1-5	NA	NA	TGTGCCAGCAGCTTAGGCAACCCCGTCACACAGCCCCAGCATTTT	CASSLGNPVTQPQHF
TRBV7-9	TRBJ1-2	NA	TRBD1	TGTGCCAGCAGCCCTGGGACAGGGGAAACGAACTATGGCTACACCTTC	CASSPGTGETNYGYTF
TRBV19	TRBJ1-6	NA	TRBD1	TGTGCCAGTAGTGTACCGGGACAGGAAAATTCACCCCTCCACTTT	CASSVPGQENSPLHF